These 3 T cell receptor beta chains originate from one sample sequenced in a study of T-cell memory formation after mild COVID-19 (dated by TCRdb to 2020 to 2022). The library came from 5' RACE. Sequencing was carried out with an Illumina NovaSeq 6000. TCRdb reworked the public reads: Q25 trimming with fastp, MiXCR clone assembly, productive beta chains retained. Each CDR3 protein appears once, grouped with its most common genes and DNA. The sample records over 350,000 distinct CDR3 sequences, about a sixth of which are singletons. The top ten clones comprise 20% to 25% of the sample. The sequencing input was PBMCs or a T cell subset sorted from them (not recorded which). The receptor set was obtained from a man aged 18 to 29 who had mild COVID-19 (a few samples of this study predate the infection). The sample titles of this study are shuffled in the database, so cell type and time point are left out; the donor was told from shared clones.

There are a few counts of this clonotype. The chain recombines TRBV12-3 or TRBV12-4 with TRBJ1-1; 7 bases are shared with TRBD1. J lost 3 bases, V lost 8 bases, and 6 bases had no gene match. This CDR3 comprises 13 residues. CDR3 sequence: CASSTGTHTEAFF. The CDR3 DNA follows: TGTGCCAGCTCGACAGGGACGCACACTGAAGCTTTCTTT.

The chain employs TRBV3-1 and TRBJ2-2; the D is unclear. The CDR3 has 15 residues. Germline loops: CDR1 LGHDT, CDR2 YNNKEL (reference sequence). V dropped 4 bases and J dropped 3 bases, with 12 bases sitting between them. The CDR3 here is CASSRVHWDTGELFF. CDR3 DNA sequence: TGTGCCAGCAGCCGTGTGCATTGGGACACCGGGGAGCTGTTTTTT.

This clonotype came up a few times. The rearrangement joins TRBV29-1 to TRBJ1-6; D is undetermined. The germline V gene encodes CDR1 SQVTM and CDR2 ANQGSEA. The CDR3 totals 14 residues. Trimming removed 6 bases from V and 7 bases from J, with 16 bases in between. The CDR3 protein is CSVKEGNGNSPLHF. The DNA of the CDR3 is TGCAGCGTGAAGGAGGGTAATGGAAATTCACCCCTCCACTTT.